This T cell receptor beta chain came from a study of shared clonotypes between healthy human individuals (dated by TCRdb to the early 2020s). General notes on the study: A few men and two women, aged 18 to 49 years, made up the cohort. To estimate repertoire size and how much clonotypes are shared between individuals, the study performed deep sequencing of blood TCR repertoires from about 5 healthy adults. To increase sequencing depth and limit assay-specific biases, TCR repertoire library preparation and sequencing were carried out by different laboratories using diverse techniques. Each donor's leukapheresis produced roughly between roughly 0.94 and 9.5 billion PBMCs. The paper as a whole reports these results and caveats: The small number of donors limited the genetic and exposure-history diversity represented. Pairwise subsampling indicated that sequencing depth was expected to affect the degree of clonotype sharing among donors. Sampling was restricted to blood, and TCR repertoires in tissue are likely to differ from TCR repertoires in blood.

Relative to germline, V is 1 base shorter and J is 0 bases shorter, with 8 bases between their ends. The CDR3 spans 15 residues, from the cysteine through the phenylalanine. The CDR3 DNA has 45 bases and is translated from base 1. The germline V gene (reference sequence) gives CDR1 as LNHNV and CDR2 as YYDKDF. Comment on this clone: The clone's antigen remains unknown. It has no much larger one-base neighbor in the sample; base qualities were not kept.

Donors were healthy HIV-negative adults with no recently reported acute infections or vaccinations. All donors were Caucasian adults living in Nashville, Tennessee, USA. For unsorted samples, tens of millions of PBMCs were counted, and genomic DNA was extracted using the QIAamp DNA Blood Mini kit. Blood was collected by leukapheresis, and PBMCs were isolated by Ficoll-Histopaque density gradient centrifugation and then cryopreserved in liquid nitrogen vapor phase. Using the deep immunoSEQ assay, TCR CDR3 regions were amplified from genomic DNA by multiplex PCR. Extracted genomic DNA from each cell subset was distributed evenly across all wells of several immunoSEQ 96-well plates, and each plate was treated as a replicate. For unsorted PBMC, each replicate PCR was loaded with roughly 330 ng genomic DNA, equivalent to tens of thousands of T cell genomes. Genomic DNA from unsorted PBMC was sequenced over ten immunoSEQ deep assay plates. The purified libraries were quantified using a Qubit 3.0 fluorometer, sized with a Bioanalyzer 2100, and then quantified again using the KAPA Library Quantification kit. Each immunoSEQ 96-well plate was sequenced on its own single-read 150-cycle Illumina NextSeq 550 flow cell. As for the original processing: The immunoSEQ output contained only junctional sequences without quality scores, so filtering could not match that applied to full-length reads. Sequences were annotated with PyIR, a Python wrapper for IgBLAST v1.9, using IMGT germline references to assign V/J genes and CDR3. Any read was removed if the V/J assignment was weak (E-value above 1e-6), the CDR3 was missing, or the read contained stop codons, out-of-frame junctions, or ambiguous translated residues. A V3J clonotype was defined by an identical inferred V gene, J gene, and CDR3 amino acid sequence. The percentage overlap between two repertoires was calculated by dividing the number of shared unique clonotypes by the size of the smaller repertoire. RTK rarefaction, the Chao1 estimator, and Recon v2.1 estimates of unobserved clonotypes were used to assess repertoire richness. The clones in this table, taken by TCRdb from immuneACCESS, are in-frame only. Not every clone is retained; where verified, under half of the shortfall comes from an unresolved V gene, and the cause of the rest is unknown. The V and J calls and the clone size are those of that table, but D and trimming were determined from the DNA. This sample holds about 520,000 clones; almost 80% were observed only once. The ten largest clones take up 9.5% to 15% of the sample.

The source material was PBMCs. In this chain, TRBV15 is recombined with TRBJ2-3, with TRBD1 perhaps the D gene, on 5 matching bases. The sequence was obtained from a woman aged 40 to 49 in good health. Some clones in this sample may be carry-over from other donors' samples. CDR3 protein: CATSRGQSSTDTQYF. In nucleotides, the sequence is TGTGCCACCAGCAGAGGACAGTCTAGCACAGATACGCAGTATTTT.